This entry describes one T cell receptor (beta chain). The source of the sample is a study of blood T cell repertoires in COVID-19. Assay: immunoSEQ multiplex PCR; the TCRdb copy retains only in-frame clones and omits some. The table includes about 91,000 clones, more than 70% detected once. Sequencing was done on a sample of peripheral blood. The clonotype originates from a woman older than 75 with active COVID-19.

This CDR3 reads CASSPTGAATGYTF. The CDR3 nucleotides are TGTGCCAGCTCACCCACAGGGGCCGCTACCGGCTACACCTTC. V and J are TRBV18 and TRBJ1-2; 7 nucleotides line up with TRBD1. V dropped 3 bases and J dropped 8; count of bases not matched to a gene: 9. The CDR3 runs 14 residues. CDR1 and CDR2 (germline): KGHSH, LQKENI.